This T cell receptor beta chain was captured in a study of CD8 T cells in Susac syndrome. This clonotype was recorded a few times. RNA, at about 0.45 to 1 ug, was reverse transcribed with random hexamers. TCRdb passed the immunoSEQ multiplex PCR reads through MiXCR, listing each CDR3 protein once. The sample has about 52,000 distinct CDR3 sequences; around 93% are singletons. The CDR3 has 13 amino acids. V was trimmed by 6 bases and J by 3 bases, leaving 12 bases between them. Germline lookup yields CDR1 SNHLY and CDR2 FYNNEI. Negative isolation was applied to CD8+ and CD4+ T cells, and FACS enrichment was applied to TEMRA cells.

The chain employs TRBV2 and TRBJ2-7; D ambiguous. This receptor was obtained from a human donor with multiple sclerosis. Material: CD8+ T cells from PBMCs. The CDR3 loop is CASSPGLLYEQYF. CDR3 sequence (DNA): TGTGCCAGCAGCCCCGGTCTCCTCTACGAGCAGTACTTC. The full variable domain, completed using reference TRBV2 and TRBJ2-7, is EPEVTQTPSHQVTQMGQEVILRCVPISNHLYFYWYRQILGQKVEFLVSFYNNEISEKSEIFDDQFSVERPDGSNFTLKIRSTKLEDSAMYFCASSPGLLYEQYFGPGTRLTVT.